A single sample gave rise to the 29 T cell receptor beta chains below, sequenced in a study of blood T cell repertoires in COVID-19. Some clones are missing from TCRdb's copy, which holds only in-frame ones; the method was immunoSEQ multiplex PCR. The table lists under 300,000 clones, approximately 86% of them singletons. Sequences were obtained from peripheral blood. The receptors come from an elderly woman with active or convalescent COVID-19.

The J gene is TRBJ2-7, the V gene TRBV19, with D hard to call. The germline V gene encodes CDR1 LNHDA and CDR2 SQIVND (reference sequence). Trimming left V 6 bases short and J 4 bases short, with 28 bases between. The CDR3 loop spans 18 amino acids. The DNA for the CDR3 is TGTGCCAGTAGCCCTAACCTCCCCTGGGCCTCAGGCACATACGAGCAGTACTTC. Translated, it gives CASSPNLPWASGTYEQYF.

Of note for this clone: The identical CDR3 is also encoded by other nucleotide sequences in the sample. The rearrangement uses TRBV5-1 and TRBJ1-1, with D uncertain. Germline CDR1 SGHRS, CDR2 YFSETQ. Trimming shortened V by 0 bases and J by 4 bases, and 10 bases separated the two germline ends. The CDR3 has 14 residues. The chain's CDR3 is CASSLGRGLTEAFF. The CDR3 DNA reads as TGCGCCAGCAGCTTGGGAAGAGGCCTCACTGAAGCTTTCTTT.

This rearrangement joins TRBV4-1 to TRBJ2-3; no firm D call. This CDR3 has 16 amino acids. V gave up 1 base and J gave up 6 bases, with 17 bases separating them. Germline V CDR1 and CDR2: MGHRA, YSYEKL. CDR3 sequence: CASSQAPPPEADTQYF. CDR3 DNA sequence: TGCGCCAGCAGCCAAGCGCCCCCCCCCGAGGCCGATACGCAGTATTTT.

The chain links TRBV2 to TRBJ1-4; possibly TRBD1 for D (5 bases). V was shortened by 3 bases and J by 10 bases, with 9 bases between the two germline ends. This CDR3 contains 12 residues. Germline assignment: CDR1 SNHLY and CDR2 FYNNEI. The CDR3 nucleotides read TGTGCCAGCAGTGACAGGGATGGAAAACTGTTTTTT. This sequence encodes CASSDRDGKLFF.

The rearrangement uses TRBV4-2 and TRBJ2-2; no clear D gene. Germline CDR1 LGHNA, CDR2 YNFKEQ. This CDR3 region has 15 residues. V gave up 0 bases and J gave up 3 bases, with 8 bases separating them. The CDR3 DNA reads as TGTGCCAGCAGCCAAGAACAGCAGTACACCGGGGAGCTGTTTTTT. Translating gives CASSQEQQYTGELFF.

About this clone itself: This same CDR3 is encoded by further DNA sequences in the sample. V usage is TRBV10-3 and J usage is TRBJ1-5; D gene unclear. Per germline, CDR1 ENHRY and CDR2 SYGVKD. The CDR3 sequence is 13 residues long. Between the trimmed V and J ends, which lost 2 bases and 5 bases, there was a span of 7 bases. In DNA form, the CDR3 reads TGTGCCATCAGTGAGGACCGGGATCAGCCCCAGCATTTT. It translates to CAISEDRDQPQHF.

The rearrangement links TRBV19 to TRBJ1-2; no clear D. The CDR3 extends over 17 amino acids. Trimming cost V 10 bases and J 1 base, with 25 bases left between them. Per the germline V gene, CDR1 is LNHDA and CDR2 is SQIVND (reference sequence). This CDR3 is CATPLNLLGSFNYGYTF. CDR3 nucleotide sequence: TGTGCCACCCCGTTGAACCTTTTGGGCAGCTTTAACTATGGCTACACCTTC. Combining the CDR3 with reference TRBV19 and TRBJ1-2 gives the whole variable domain DGGITQSPKYLFRKEGQNVTLSCEQNLNHDAMYWYRQDPGQGLRLIYYSQIVNDFQKGDIAEGYSVSREKKESFPLTVTSAQKNPTAFYLCATPLNLLGSFNYGYTFGSGTRLTVV.

The V gene is TRBV4-1, the J gene TRBJ1-2; D gene unclear. V was cut by 0 bases and J by 4 bases, with 18 bases left in between. Germline V lookup: CDR1 MGHRA, CDR2 YSYEKL. There are 17 residues in the CDR3. This CDR3 reads CASSQDNRAGLGYGYTF. CDR3 nucleotide sequence: TGCGCCAGCAGCCAAGATAATAGGGCAGGACTTGGCTATGGCTACACCTTC.

The chain joins TRBV6-5 to TRBJ1-4; TRBD1 agrees at 7 bases. Germline V gene data show CDR1 as MNHEY and CDR2 as SVGAGI. The ends lost 2 bases at V and 5 bases at J; junction bases unmatched: 8. The CDR3 contains 16 residues. The CDR3 DNA reads as TGTGCCAGCAGTTACACCGCAGGGGGTCTAAATGAAAAACTGTTTTTT. Translating it yields CASSYTAGGLNEKLFF.

V usage is TRBV7-9 and J usage is TRBJ2-5, with D possibly matching TRBD2 (6 bases). Looked up from germline, CDR1 is SEHNR and CDR2 is FQNEAQ (reference sequence). Trimming removed 2 bases from V and 2 bases from J, with 15 bases in between. This CDR3 has 16 residues. In nucleotides, the CDR3 is TGTGCCAGCAGCTTAACCCGGGACTCACGGCAAGAGACCCAGTACTTC. Its protein is CASSLTRDSRQETQYF. The entire variable domain, with the rest obtained from reference TRBV7-9 and TRBJ2-5, is as follows: DTGVSQNPRHKITKRGQNVTFRCDPISEHNRLYWYRQTLGQGPEFLTYFQNEAQLEKSRLLSDRFSAERPKGSFSTLEIQRTEQGDSAMYLCASSLTRDSRQETQYFGPGTRLLVL.

The chain uses TRBV5-1 and TRBJ1-1, with TRBD1 identical over 10 bases. The germline CDR1 and CDR2 sequences are SGHRS and YFSETQ. V was clipped by 4 bases and J by 4 bases; unmatched bases: 4. The CDR3 extends over 14 amino acids. CDR3 nucleotides: TGCGCCAGCAGCGGACAGGGGGTGGGCACTGAAGCTTTCTTT. It encodes CASSGQGVGTEAFF.

This clone showed up just once. The chain carries TRBV7-8 and TRBJ2-5; D possibly corresponds to TRBD1 (6 bases). In germline, CDR1 is SGHVS, CDR2 FQNEAQ. V was clipped by 2 bases and J by 6 bases, with 19 bases between them. The CDR3 sequence is 16 residues long. The CDR3: CASSLQGSRRQQTQYF. Here the CDR3 DNA reads TGTGCCAGCAGCTTACAGGGGAGTAGAAGGCAACAGACCCAGTACTTC.

This CDR3 is CASSPRGRDTQYF. The CDR3 region has the DNA TGTGCCAGCAGCCCCAGGGGACGAGATACGCAGTATTTT. The gene calls are TRBV5-6 and TRBJ2-3, with a tentative D call TRBD1 (6 bases). The CDR3 loop spans 13 amino acids. The V end lost 4 bases, the J end lost 5 bases, and 11 bases lay between the germline ends. Germline loops: CDR1 SGHDT, CDR2 YYEEEE.

The chain employs TRBV27 and TRBJ1-2; D is perhaps TRBD1 (6 bases). V lost 3 bases to trimming and J lost 8 bases, with 19 bases between them. The germline gives CDR1 MNHEY, CDR2 SMNVEV (reference sequence). The CDR3 is 15 residues long. The CDR3 DNA reads as TGTGCCAGCAGTTTTTACCTCTCGACAGGAACAGGCTACACCTTC. Residues: CASSFYLSTGTGYTF.

The V call is TRBV19, the J call TRBJ2-7, with TRBD1 matching over 9 bases. The V and J ends lost 4 bases and 0 bases, in that order; junction bases with no gene match: 10. The CDR3 extends over 17 amino acids. Germline assignment: CDR1 LNHDA and CDR2 SQIVND (reference sequence). The CDR3 coding sequence is TGTGCCAGTAGTACGAACCGGGACAGGGAATACTCCTACGAGCAGTACTTC. Amino acid sequence: CASSTNRDREYSYEQYF.

J is TRBJ1-2 and V is TRBV16; 7 bases agree with TRBD1. Germline CDR1 and CDR2: KGHSY and FQNENV. Trimming at V came to 1 base and at J to 7 bases, leaving 6 bases not matched to a gene. The CDR3 contains 14 residues. The CDR3 region has the DNA TGTGCCAGCAGCCAATTGGAGGGGGCGTTTGGCTACACCTTC. This encodes CASSQLEGAFGYTF. Together with reference TRBV16 and TRBJ1-2, the CDR3 gives the full variable domain: GEEVAQTPKHLVRGEGQKAKLYCAPIKGHSYVFWYQQVLKNEFKFLISFQNENVFDETGMPKERFSAKCLPNSPCSLEIQATKLEDSAVYFCASSQLEGAFGYTFGSGTRLTVV.

The table lists this clone with many counts. The sample holds other DNA sequences that translate to the same CDR3. The genes are TRBV5-1 and TRBJ1-1; D not resolved. Germline CDR1 SGHRS, CDR2 YFSETQ. The V gene lost 1 base and the J gene lost 3 bases, with 7 bases spanning the gap. The CDR3 length is 13 residues. The CDR3 region has the DNA TGCGCCAGCAGCTTGAAGTTAGACACTGAAGCTTTCTTT. This gives the protein CASSLKLDTEAFF.

The CDR3 here is CASTFGGTGSTNEQFF. CDR3 in DNA: TGTGCCAGCACCTTTGGAGGGACAGGATCTACAAATGAGCAGTTCTTC. The V and J genes are TRBV27 and TRBJ2-1, with 8 positions matching TRBD1. Germline CDR1 and CDR2: MNHEY and SMNVEV (reference sequence). V was clipped by 7 bases and J by 7 bases; unmatched bases: 15. The CDR3 contains 16 residues.

The chain uses TRBV28 and TRBJ2-7, with D maybe TRBD1 (6 bases). The CDR3 totals 15 residues. Deletions cut 5 bases from V and 1 base from J, with 15 bases between. CDR1 is MDHEN and CDR2 is SYDVKM in the germline V gene. The CDR3 loop is CASSGAGTSSYEQYF. The CDR3 region has the DNA TGTGCCAGCAGTGGGGCCGGGACATCTTCCTACGAGCAGTACTTC.

The rearrangement uses TRBV3-1 (or the pseudogene TRBV3-2) and TRBJ2-2; 14 bases line up with TRBD2. There are 17 residues in the CDR3. Germline-derived CDR1 and CDR2 are LGHDT and YNNKEL (reference sequence). With 4 bases clipped from V and 6 bases from J, the junction kept 7 bases outside the gene matches. Here the CDR3 reads CASSLGLAGANSGELFF. CDR3 nucleotide sequence: TGTGCCAGCAGCCTGGGACTAGCGGGAGCAAATTCCGGGGAGCTGTTTTTT.

The table lists this clone with a few counts. The V and J genes are TRBV18 and TRBJ1-1; D call uncertain. Trimming left V 2 bases short and J 1 base short, with 11 bases between. The CDR3 is 15 residues long. Germline values: CDR1 KGHSH, CDR2 LQKENI. The CDR3 here is CASSPSAGANTEAFF. CDR3 in DNA: TGTGCCAGCTCACCAAGCGCCGGTGCGAACACTGAAGCTTTCTTT.

V usage is TRBV5-1 and J usage is TRBJ2-3; no clear D gene. The CDR3 sequence is 15 residues long. Per the germline V gene, CDR1 is SGHRS and CDR2 is YFSETQ. Trimming left V 1 base short and J 0 bases short, with 9 bases between. The CDR3 DNA reads TGCGCCAGCAGCTTGAGGCGCGGAAGCACAGATACGCAGTATTTT. Protein sequence: CASSLRRGSTDTQYF. The whole variable domain, filled in from reference TRBV5-1 and TRBJ2-3, reads KAGVTQTPRYLIKTRGQQVTLSCSPISGHRSVSWYQQTPGQGLQFLFEYFSETQRNKGNFPGRFSGRQFSNSRSEMNVSTLELGDSALYLCASSLRRGSTDTQYFGPGTRLTVL.

The chain joins TRBV5-1 to TRBJ1-5, with D tentatively TRBD1 (5 bases). The CDR3 has 14 residues. Germline V gene lookup returns CDR1 SGHRS and CDR2 YFSETQ. V lost 2 bases and J lost 6, with 12 bases in between. The CDR3 spells CASSFGGTGQPQHF. In nucleotides, the CDR3 is TGCGCCAGCAGCTTCGGAGGGACCGGTCAGCCCCAGCATTTT. Filled out from reference TRBV5-1 and TRBJ1-5, the complete variable domain reads KAGVTQTPRYLIKTRGQQVTLSCSPISGHRSVSWYQQTPGQGLQFLFEYFSETQRNKGNFPGRFSGRQFSNSRSEMNVSTLELGDSALYLCASSFGGTGQPQHFGDGTRLSIL.

This clone was seen more than once but under ten times. The chain uses TRBV28 and TRBJ1-2; 7 bases agree with TRBD1. V lost 8 bases and J lost 6; bases outside the gene matches: 15. This CDR3 has 15 residues. In germline, CDR1 is MDHEN, CDR2 SYDVKM. CDR3 DNA sequence: TGTGCCAGCGGAAGACCACAGGGGCCGGGAGATGGCTACACCTTC. As protein: CASGRPQGPGDGYTF.

J is TRBJ2-2 and V is TRBV2, with 12 positions matching TRBD2. Trimming cost V 8 bases and J 7 bases; bases outside gene matches: 11. The CDR3 totals 16 residues. Germline CDR1 reads SNHLY; CDR2 reads FYNNEI. CDR3 in amino acids: CASSEGLAGLFGELFF. The DNA for the CDR3 is TGTGCCAGCTCAGAAGGACTAGCGGGACTTTTCGGGGAGCTGTTTTTT.

V is TRBV7-2 and J is TRBJ2-2; D not certain. Germline assignment: CDR1 SGHTA and CDR2 FQGNSA. V lost 2 bases and J 2 bases, leaving 6 bases between the germline ends. CDR3 length: 14 amino acids. CDR3 bases: TGTGCCAGCAGCTTACGTTCCAACACCGGGGAGCTGTTTTTT. Translation gives CASSLRSNTGELFF.

The V call is TRBV14, the J call TRBJ1-5, with 7 positions matching TRBD1. The CDR3 length is 14 residues. From germline, CDR1 is SGHDN and CDR2 FVKESK. After removal of 1 base from V and 4 bases from J, the junction contained 1 base not matched to a gene. The CDR3: CASSQGTGNQPQHF. The DNA for the CDR3 is TGTGCCAGCAGCCAAGGGACAGGAAATCAGCCCCAGCATTTT.

This chain joins TRBV18 and TRBJ2-1; the match to TRBD1 covers 7 bases. The germline V gene encodes CDR1 KGHSH and CDR2 LQKENI. Trimming cost V 6 bases and J 5 bases; bases outside gene matches: 7. CDR3 size: 14 residues. CDR3 sequence reads: CASSPGQLHNEQFF. DNA for the CDR3: TGTGCCAGCTCGCCGGGACAGCTACACAATGAGCAGTTCTTC.

The chain employs TRBV14 and TRBJ1-5; 7 nucleotides line up with TRBD1. Trimming took 6 bases from V and 3 from J; bases not matched to a gene: 5. Germline V gene data show CDR1 as SGHDN and CDR2 as FVKESK. The CDR3 runs 14 residues. CDR3 coding DNA: TGTGCCAGCAGTAAGGGACAGAACAATCAGCCCCAGCATTTT. Translation: CASSKGQNNQPQHF.